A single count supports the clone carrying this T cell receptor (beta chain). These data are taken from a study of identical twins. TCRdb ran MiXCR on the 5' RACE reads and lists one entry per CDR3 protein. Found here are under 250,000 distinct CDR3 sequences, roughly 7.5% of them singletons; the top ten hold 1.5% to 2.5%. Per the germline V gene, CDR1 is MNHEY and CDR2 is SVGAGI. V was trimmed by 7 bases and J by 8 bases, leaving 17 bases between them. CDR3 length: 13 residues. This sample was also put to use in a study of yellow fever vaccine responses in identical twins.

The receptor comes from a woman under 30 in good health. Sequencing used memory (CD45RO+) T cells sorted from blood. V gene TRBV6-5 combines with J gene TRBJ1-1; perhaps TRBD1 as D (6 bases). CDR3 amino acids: CASTDLGTQEAFF. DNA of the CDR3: TGTGCCAGCACCGACCTGGGGACACAAGAAGCTTTCTTT.